This T cell receptor (beta chain) was recovered during a study of blood T cell repertoires in COVID-19. On the study more broadly: The samples span acute and convalescent COVID-19 from the United States, Italy and Spain. PBMCs, B-cell-depleted T cells, or T cells provided the cDNA or gDNA that made up the material.

Original analysis: Reference gene primers were amplified, and this amplification served to estimate nucleated cell counts. Some clones are missing from TCRdb's copy, which holds only in-frame ones; the method was immunoSEQ multiplex PCR. The V and J calls and clone size come from that table; D and trimming were worked out from the DNA. The sample lists about 220,000 clones; approximately 86% were seen once. CDR1 SQVTM and CDR2 ANQGSEA come from the germline V gene. Trimming removed 4 bases from V and 6 bases from J, with 12 bases in between. The CDR3 is made up of 13 amino acids. The clonotype was recovered from a woman under 40 who had recovered from COVID-19. This chain connects TRBV29-1 to TRBJ1-4; D uncertain. Source material: peripheral blood. CDR3: CSVVAESDEKLFF. The CDR3 DNA reads as TGCAGCGTTGTCGCAGAATCAGATGAAAAACTGTTTTTT.